These 9 T cell receptor beta chains came from one sample sequenced in a study of CD4 T cells in relation to SARS-CoV-2 and coronaviruses. Sequencing was performed with immunoSEQ multiplex PCR; in TCRdb, only in-frame clones are kept and a portion is missing. Of tens of thousands of clones in the sample, over 60% are singletons; the top ten hold approximately 21%. Their cognate antigens are unknown. CD4+ T cells from unexposed donors were obtained before the COVID-19 pandemic (2011-2018). The cells were cultured for approximately 10 days before CD4+ T cells were isolated. Sequencing input: CD4+ T cells from PBMCs, cultured in vitro. These receptors were collected from a human donor in good health.

This chain connects TRBV29-1 to TRBJ2-1, with D perhaps being TRBD1 or TRBD2 (5 bases each). The CDR3 spans 15 residues. Trimming left V 5 bases short and J 0 bases short, with 14 bases between. Germline V gives CDR1 SQVTM, CDR2 ANQGSEA. CDR3 DNA sequence: TGCAGCGTTAACGGGGCAGCCAGCTCCTACAATGAGCAGTTCTTC. This gives the protein CSVNGAASSYNEQFF.

This clone turned up a few times. The gene calls are TRBV2 and TRBJ1-5; 8 bases align to TRBD1. The CDR3 totals 14 residues. V gave up 6 bases and J gave up 6 bases; unmatched junction bases: 7. Per germline, CDR1 SNHLY and CDR2 FYNNEI. The CDR3 protein is CASSATGGSQPQHF. CDR3 DNA: TGTGCCAGCAGCGCCACAGGGGGGTCTCAGCCCCAGCATTTT.

For this clone: It is unclear where the CDR3 begins or ends on the DNA, so no DNA is shown, and the CDR3 is as TCRdb lists it. The chain couples TRBV5-1 to TRBJ2-5. The CDR3 length is 14 residues, termini included. From germline, CDR1 is SGHRS and CDR2 YFSETQ. The CDR3 here is CASSTSGRQETQYF.

The chain carries TRBV9 and TRBJ2-5; no definite D call. Deletions cut 4 bases from V and 5 bases from J, with 15 bases between. This CDR3 comprises 14 residues. The V gene's germline CDR1 is SGDLS and CDR2 YYNGEE. This CDR3 is CASSLGPAGETQYF. The CDR3 DNA is TGTGCCAGCAGCCTCGGGCCCGCTGGCGAGACCCAGTACTTC.

This chain connects TRBV6-5 to TRBJ1-1; no reliable D call. Germline loops: CDR1 MNHEY, CDR2 SVGAGI. The V gene lost 4 bases and the J gene lost 1 base, with 10 bases spanning the gap. This CDR3 region has 14 residues. CDR3 nucleotides: TGTGCCAGCAGTTCCAACCAGCCGAACACTGAAGCTTTCTTT. Translation gives CASSSNQPNTEAFF.

The chain is built from TRBV5-1 and TRBJ2-7; D remains unclear. The V end lost 0 bases, the J end lost 3 bases, and 10 bases lay between the germline ends. The CDR3 runs 14 residues. Germline V CDR1 and CDR2: SGHRS, YFSETQ. In nucleotides, the CDR3 is TGCGCCAGCAGCTTGGAGGGTCGAGGCTACGAGCAGTACTTC. Protein product: CASSLEGRGYEQYF.

The chain employs TRBV13 and TRBJ2-7; no firm D call. Germline V gene data show CDR1 as PRHDT and CDR2 as FYEKMQ (reference sequence). The CDR3 spans 15 residues. V was clipped by 4 bases and J by 2 bases, with 15 bases between them. The CDR3 reads CASSSQESVPYEQYF. The CDR3, as DNA: TGTGCCAGCAGCTCACAAGAGAGTGTCCCCTACGAGCAGTACTTC.

The chain's CDR3 is CASSLSDSYEQYF. In DNA form, the CDR3 reads TGTGCCAGCAGTTTATCAGACTCCTACGAGCAGTACTTC. V and J are TRBV12-3 or TRBV12-4 and TRBJ2-7; D not resolved. The CDR3 has 13 amino acids. V lost 2 bases to trimming and J lost 0 bases, with 5 bases between them.

The CDR3 loop reads CASSRLSEQYF. Here the CDR3 DNA reads TGTGCCAGCAGCCGTTTATCCGAGCAGTACTTC. J is TRBJ2-7 and V is TRBV12-3 or TRBV12-4; D is uncertain. There are 11 residues in the CDR3. Trimming pared 6 bases from V and 6 bases from J, leaving 9 bases between.